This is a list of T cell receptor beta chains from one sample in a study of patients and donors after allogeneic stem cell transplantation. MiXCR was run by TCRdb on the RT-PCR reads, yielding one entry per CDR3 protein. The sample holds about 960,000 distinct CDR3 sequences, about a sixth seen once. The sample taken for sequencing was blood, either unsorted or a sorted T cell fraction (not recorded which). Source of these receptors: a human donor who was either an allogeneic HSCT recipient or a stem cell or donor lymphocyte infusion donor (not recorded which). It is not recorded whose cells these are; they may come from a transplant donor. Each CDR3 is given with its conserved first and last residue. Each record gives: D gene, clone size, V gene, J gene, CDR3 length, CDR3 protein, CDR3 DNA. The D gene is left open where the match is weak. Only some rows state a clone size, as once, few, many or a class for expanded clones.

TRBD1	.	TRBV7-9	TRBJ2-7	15	CASSFGTGGGDEQYF	TGTGCCAGCAGCTTTGGGACAGGGGGCGGGGACGAGCAGTACTTC
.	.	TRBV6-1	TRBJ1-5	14	CASSAVHSNQPQHF	TGTGCCAGCAGTGCCGTACATAGCAATCAGCCCCAGCATTTT
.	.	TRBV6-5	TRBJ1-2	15	CASSYGVGPSRGYTF	TGTGCCAGCAGTTACGGCGTAGGTCCGAGTCGGGGCTACACCTTC
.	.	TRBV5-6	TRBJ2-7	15	CASSSLPGLTYEQYF	TGTGCCAGCAGCTCCTTACCGGGACTGACCTACGAGCAGTACTTC
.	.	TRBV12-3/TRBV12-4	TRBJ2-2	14	CASSPQGSTGELFF	TGTGCCAGCAGCCCTCAAGGGTCCACCGGGGAGCTGTTTTTT
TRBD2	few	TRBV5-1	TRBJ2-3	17	CASSLLLAGGSTDTQYF	TGCGCCAGCAGCTTGTTACTAGCGGGGGGTAGCACAGATACGCAGTATTTT
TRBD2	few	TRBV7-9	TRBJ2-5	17	CASSLGSLAGKQETQYF	TGTGCCAGCAGCTTGGGGAGCCTAGCGGGAAAGCAAGAGACCCAGTACTTC
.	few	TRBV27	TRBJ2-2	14	CASSYQGNTGELFF	TGTGCCAGCAGCTACCAGGGGAACACCGGGGAGCTGTTTTTT
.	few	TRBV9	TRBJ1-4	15	CASSVAGQGDEKLFF	TGTGCCAGCAGCGTAGCAGGGCAGGGTGATGAAAAACTGTTTTTT
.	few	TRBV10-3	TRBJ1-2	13	CAITGGSMSGYTF	TGTGCCATCACTGGGGGATCTATGAGCGGCTACACCTTC
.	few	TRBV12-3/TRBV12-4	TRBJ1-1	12	CVAARMNTEAFF	TGTGTCGCTGCCCGCATGAACACTGAAGCTTTCTTT
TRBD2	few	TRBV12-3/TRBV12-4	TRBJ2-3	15	CASSLTLAGAGTQYF	TGTGCCAGCAGTTTGACGCTAGCGGGAGCGGGTACGCAGTATTTT
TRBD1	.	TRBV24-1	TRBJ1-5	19	CATSDTKGQGANSNQPQHF	TGTGCCACCAGTGATACTAAGGGACAGGGGGCGAATAGCAATCAGCCCCAGCATTTT
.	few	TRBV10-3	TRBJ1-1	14	CAISETGAESEAFF	TGTGCCATCAGTGAGACGGGGGCAGAGTCTGAAGCTTTCTTT
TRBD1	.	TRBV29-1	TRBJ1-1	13	CSVRTDRDTEAFF	TGCAGCGTCAGAACGGACAGGGACACTGAAGCTTTCTTT
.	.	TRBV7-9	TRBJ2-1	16	CASSRWDNSVDNEQFF	TGTGCCAGCAGCAGATGGGACAACTCGGTGGACAATGAGCAGTTCTTC
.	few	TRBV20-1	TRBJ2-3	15	CSATRPTATTDTQYF	TGCAGTGCTACCCGCCCAACCGCCACCACAGATACGCAGTATTTT
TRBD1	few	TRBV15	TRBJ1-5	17	CATSRVLLQGSNQPQHF	TGTGCCACCAGCAGAGTTCTCCTACAGGGGAGCAATCAGCCCCAGCATTTT
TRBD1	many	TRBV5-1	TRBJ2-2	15	CASSPGQANTGELFF	TGTGCCAGCAGCCCGGGACAGGCGAACACCGGGGAGCTGTTTTTT
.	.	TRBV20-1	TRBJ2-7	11	CSARGGGEQYF	TGCAGTGCTAGAGGGGGTGGGGAGCAGTACTTC
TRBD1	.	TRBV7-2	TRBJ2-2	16	CASSSRTGVLVGELFF	TGTGCCAGCAGCTCCCGGACAGGAGTCCTGGTTGGGGAGCTGTTTTTT
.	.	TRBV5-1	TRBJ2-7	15	CASSIPNSHPYEQYF	TGCGCCAGCAGCATCCCGAACAGCCACCCCTACGAGCAGTACTTC
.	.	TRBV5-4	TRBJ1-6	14	CASSLKTDNSPLHF	TGTGCCAGCAGCTTGAAGACAGATAATTCACCCCTCCACTTT
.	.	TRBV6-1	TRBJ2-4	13	CASSHDQVEALYF	TGTGCCAGCAGTCACGACCAGGTGGAGGCCCTCTACTTC
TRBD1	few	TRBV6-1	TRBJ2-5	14	CASSDSRGRETQYF	TGTGCCAGCAGTGACTCCAGGGGGCGGGAGACCCAGTACTTC
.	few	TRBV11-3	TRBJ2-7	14	CASSLYVGSYEQYF	TGTGCCAGCAGCTTATACGTCGGTTCCTACGAGCAGTACTTC
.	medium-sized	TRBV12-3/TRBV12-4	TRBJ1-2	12	CASSFAENGYTF	TGTGCCAGCAGTTTTGCAGAGAATGGCTACACCTTC
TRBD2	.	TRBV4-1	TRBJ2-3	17	CASSHGLAGVVADTQYF	TGCGCCAGCAGCCACGGGCTAGCGGGAGTGGTGGCAGATACGCAGTATTTT